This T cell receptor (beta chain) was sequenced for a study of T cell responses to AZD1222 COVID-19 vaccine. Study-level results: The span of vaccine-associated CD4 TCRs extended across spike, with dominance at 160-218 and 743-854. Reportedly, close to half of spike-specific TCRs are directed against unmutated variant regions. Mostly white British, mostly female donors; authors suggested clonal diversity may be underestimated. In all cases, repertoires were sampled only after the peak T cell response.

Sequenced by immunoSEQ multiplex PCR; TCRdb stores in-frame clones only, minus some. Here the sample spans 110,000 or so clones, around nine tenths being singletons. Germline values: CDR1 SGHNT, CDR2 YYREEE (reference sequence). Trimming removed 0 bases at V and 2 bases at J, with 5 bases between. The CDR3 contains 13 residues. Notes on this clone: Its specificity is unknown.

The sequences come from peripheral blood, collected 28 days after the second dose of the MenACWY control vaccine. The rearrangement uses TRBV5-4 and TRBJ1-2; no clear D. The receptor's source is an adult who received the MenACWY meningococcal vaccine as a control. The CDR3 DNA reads TGTGCCAGCAGCTTGGGACCGAACTATGGCTACACCTTC. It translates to CASSLGPNYGYTF.